What follows are 17 T cell receptor beta chains derived from one specimen sequenced in a study of T cell responses to AZD1222 COVID-19 vaccine. Using immunoSEQ multiplex PCR, the repertoire was profiled, and TCRdb retains in-frame clones only, with some absent. The sample holds roughly 130,000 clones, 87% seen once. The sample in question was peripheral blood, obtained on day 0 of AZD1222 vaccination. These receptors came from an adult in good health.

V gene TRBV19 combines with J gene TRBJ2-7; D tentatively fits TRBD1 or TRBD2 (5 bases each). The CDR3 length is 15 residues. Germline loops: CDR1 LNHDA, CDR2 SQIVND (reference sequence). V lost 6 bases and J lost 0, with 15 bases in between. CDR3 coding DNA: TGTGCCAGTAGCCACGGGGCCCACCGCTCCTACGAGCAGTACTTC. Its translation: CASSHGAHRSYEQYF.

A single count supports this clone. V gene TRBV25-1 combines with J gene TRBJ2-5; 8 bases map to TRBD2. Trimming removed 3 bases from V and 0 bases from J; junction bases left unmatched: 6. Germline V gives CDR1 MGHDK, CDR2 SYGVNS. The CDR3 consists of 16 residues. The CDR3 DNA reads TGTGCCAGCAGTGAGAGCGGGGGCCCTAACCAAGAGACCCAGTACTTC. Encoded protein: CASSESGGPNQETQYF.

The V and J genes are TRBV3-1 (or the pseudogene TRBV3-2) and TRBJ2-7, with 7 bases aligning to TRBD1. V lost 1 base to trimming and J lost 2 bases; unmatched junction nucleotides: 2. Germline V gene data show CDR1 as LGHDT and CDR2 as YNNKEL (reference sequence). This CDR3 has 14 amino acids. The chain's CDR3 is CASSQVGTAYEQYF. CDR3 bases: TGTGCCAGCAGCCAAGTGGGGACAGCCTACGAGCAGTACTTC.

The chain's CDR3 is CASSEGAGALYEQYF. DNA of the CDR3: TGTGCCAGCAGTGAAGGGGCGGGGGCCCTCTACGAGCAGTACTTC. The chain links TRBV2 to TRBJ2-7; TRBD2 is a possible D gene (7 bases). Trimming shortened V by 1 base and J by 3 bases, and 13 bases separated the two germline ends. The CDR3 has 15 amino acids. Germline-derived CDR1 and CDR2 are SNHLY and FYNNEI.

The chain is built from TRBV10-2 and TRBJ1-5; no reliable D call. V was shortened by 5 bases and J by 0 bases, with 8 bases between the two germline ends. Germline CDR1 WSHSY, CDR2 SAAADI. The CDR3 is 14 residues long. CDR3 in DNA: TGCGCCAGCAGTCTTCTCCGTAGCAATCAGCCCCAGCATTTT. Translated, it gives CASSLLRSNQPQHF.

The V gene is TRBV3-1 (or the pseudogene TRBV3-2), the J gene TRBJ2-3; D call uncertain. Looked up from germline, CDR1 is LGHDT and CDR2 is YNNKEL (reference sequence). The CDR3 sequence is 13 residues long. With 5 bases removed from V and 6 bases from J, the gap between germline ends came to 12 bases. The CDR3 DNA reads TGTGCCAGCAGCGCTTACCGAATCGATACGCAGTATTTT. This codes for CASSAYRIDTQYF.

This chain uses TRBV6-5 with TRBJ1-3; possibly TRBD1 for D (6 bases). This CDR3 has 16 residues. Germline assignment: CDR1 MNHEY and CDR2 SVGAGI. Trimming shortened V by 0 bases and J by 3 bases, and 12 bases separated the two germline ends. The DNA for the CDR3 is TGTGCCAGCAGTTACTCCGCCAGGGGAAGTGGAAACACCATATATTTT. Translated, it gives CASSYSARGSGNTIYF.

The CDR3 region has the DNA TGTGCCAGCAGTTTCGGTATCCATCAGCCCCAGCATTTT. Its protein is CASSFGIHQPQHF. The rearrangement uses TRBV12-3 or TRBV12-4 and TRBJ1-5; D remains ambiguous. CDR3 size: 13 residues. V was trimmed by 3 bases and J by 5 bases, leaving 8 bases between them.

In the case of this clone: Distinct nucleotide sequences in the sample also encode this CDR3. The chain links TRBV29-1 to TRBJ2-3; D is perhaps TRBD2 (6 bases). The CDR3 has 13 amino acids. Germline V CDR1 and CDR2: SQVTM, ANQGSEA. V lost 6 bases and J 0 bases, leaving 10 bases between the germline ends. DNA of the CDR3: TGCAGCGTCGAGGGAGGAAGCACAGATACGCAGTATTTT. The encoded protein is CSVEGGSTDTQYF.

This chain connects TRBV18 to TRBJ1-6; no clear D gene. CDR1 is KGHSH, CDR2 LQKENI, per germline. The ends were cut back, 1 base at V and 7 bases at J, with 17 bases in the middle. The CDR3 is made up of 17 amino acids. Written as DNA, the CDR3 is TGTGCCAGCTCACCACAGGGATGGGCAGACAAAAATTCACCCCTCCACTTT. Translation gives CASSPQGWADKNSPLHF.

The J gene is TRBJ2-7, the V gene TRBV3-1 (or the pseudogene TRBV3-2); 15 positions match TRBD2. Germline CDR1 LGHDT, CDR2 YNNKEL (reference sequence). CDR3 length: 15 amino acids. Germline trimming cut 5 bases from V and 4 bases from J; bases unmatched to any gene: 3. CDR3 DNA: TGTGCCAGCAGCAGGGGACTAGCGGGGGGTTACGAGCAGTACTTC. Translated: CASSRGLAGGYEQYF.

The chain joins TRBV7-9 to TRBJ1-4; tentative D call: TRBD1 (6 bases). Trimming stripped 5 bases from V and 8 bases from J, with 21 bases between. Germline CDR1 reads SEHNR; CDR2 reads FQNEAQ (reference sequence). The CDR3 runs to 16 residues. CDR3 residues: CASSPSSQGLGEKLFF. The CDR3 DNA sequence: TGTGCCAGCAGCCCTAGTTCTCAGGGGCTAGGAGAAAAACTGTTTTTT.

The genes are TRBV23-1 and TRBJ1-1; possibly TRBD1 for D (5 bases). TRBV23-1 is filed as an ORF, its function uncertain. V lost 7 bases, J lost 0 bases, and 21 bases lay in between. This CDR3 is 17 amino acids long. CDR3 residues: CASIWRDGDPLNTEAFF. CDR3 DNA sequence: TGCGCCAGCATCTGGAGGGACGGAGATCCGTTGAACACTGAAGCTTTCTTT.

This chain connects TRBV7-9 to TRBJ2-7, with D possibly being TRBD1 (5 bases). CDR1 and CDR2 (germline): SEHNR, FQNEAQ (reference sequence). This CDR3 is built from 16 residues. Trimming took off 5 bases at V and 0 bases at J, with 17 bases between the two ends. CDR3 DNA sequence: TGTGCCAGCAGCCAGGGTGACGAGGAGCCCTCCTACGAGCAGTACTTC. It encodes CASSQGDEEPSYEQYF.

V usage is TRBV2 and J usage is TRBJ2-2, with 9 positions matching TRBD2. Germline loops: CDR1 SNHLY, CDR2 FYNNEI. The CDR3 length is 16 residues. J gave up 4 bases and V 6 bases, and 9 bases lay outside the gene matches. In nucleotides, the CDR3 is TGTGCCAGCAGAAAAGCGGGGGGCGGAAGCACCGGGGAGCTGTTTTTT. Residues: CASRKAGGGSTGELFF. The complete variable domain, with remaining parts taken from reference TRBV2 and TRBJ2-2, reads EPEVTQTPSHQVTQMGQEVILRCVPISNHLYFYWYRQILGQKVEFLVSFYNNEISEKSEIFDDQFSVERPDGSNFTLKIRSTKLEDSAMYFCASRKAGGGSTGELFFGEGSRLTVL.

The chain has TRBV7-8 and TRBJ2-6, with 7 bases lining up with TRBD1. With V trimmed by 1 base and J by 0 bases, 15 bases remained unmatched. CDR1 and CDR2 (germline): SGHVS, FQNEAQ. The CDR3 consists of 21 residues. The chain's CDR3 is CASSLGRPRTGRVSGANVLTF. CDR3 coding DNA: TGTGCCAGCAGCTTAGGAAGGCCTAGGACAGGTCGTGTCTCTGGGGCCAACGTCCTGACTTTC.

The J gene is TRBJ1-1, the V gene TRBV28; D remains ambiguous. V gave up 3 bases and J gave up 2 bases, with 1 base separating them. Per germline, CDR1 MDHEN and CDR2 SYDVKM. The CDR3 contains 11 residues. The CDR3 region is CASSFNTEAFF. CDR3 DNA sequence: TGTGCCAGCAGTTTTAACACTGAAGCTTTCTTT.